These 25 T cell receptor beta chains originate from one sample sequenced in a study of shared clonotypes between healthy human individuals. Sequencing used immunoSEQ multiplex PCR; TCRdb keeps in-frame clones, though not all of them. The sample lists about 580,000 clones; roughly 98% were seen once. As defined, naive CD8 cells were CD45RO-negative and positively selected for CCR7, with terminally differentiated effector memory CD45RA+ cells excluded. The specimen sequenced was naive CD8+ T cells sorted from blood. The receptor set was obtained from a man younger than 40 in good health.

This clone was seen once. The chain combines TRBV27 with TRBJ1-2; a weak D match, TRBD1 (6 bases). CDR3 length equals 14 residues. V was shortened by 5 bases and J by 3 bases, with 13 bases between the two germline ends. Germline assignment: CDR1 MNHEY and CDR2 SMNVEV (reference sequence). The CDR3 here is CASSPDRTYYGYTF. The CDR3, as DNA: TGTGCCAGCAGTCCGGACAGAACTTACTATGGCTACACCTTC.

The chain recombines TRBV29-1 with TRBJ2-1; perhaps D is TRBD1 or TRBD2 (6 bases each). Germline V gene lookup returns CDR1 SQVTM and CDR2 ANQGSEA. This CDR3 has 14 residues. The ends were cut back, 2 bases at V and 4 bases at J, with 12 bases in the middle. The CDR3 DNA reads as TGCAGCGTTGAATGGGGGGCGAGTTACAATGAGCAGTTCTTC. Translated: CSVEWGASYNEQFF.

CDR3 sequence: CASSLTSGGADTQYF. The CDR3 coding sequence is TGTGCCAGCAGCTTAACTAGCGGGGGGGCAGATACGCAGTATTTT. V is TRBV7-2 and J is TRBJ2-3; 13 bases agree with TRBD2. The V gene's germline CDR1 is SGHTA and CDR2 FQGNSA. The CDR3 sequence is 15 residues long. The junction had 0 bases not matched to a gene; V was cut back by 2 bases and J by 4 bases. The full variable domain, rest sourced from reference TRBV7-2 and TRBJ2-3, is GAGVSQSPSNKVTEKGKDVELRCDPISGHTALYWYRQSLGQGLEFLIYFQGNSAPDKSGLPSDRFSAERTGGSVSTLTIQRTQQEDSAVYLCASSLTSGGADTQYFGPGTRLTVL.

The CDR3 is CASSHLPDREPSTDTQYF. In DNA, the CDR3 is TGTGCCAGCAGCCACCTCCCTGACAGGGAACCTAGCACAGATACGCAGTATTTT. This chain joins TRBV7-9 and TRBJ2-3; 7 nucleotides line up with TRBD1. The CDR3 has 18 amino acids. Germline V CDR1 and CDR2: SEHNR, FQNEAQ (reference sequence). J gave up 0 bases and V 5 bases, and 14 bases lay outside the gene matches. The whole variable domain, remainder taken from reference TRBV7-9 and TRBJ2-3, is DTGVSQNPRHKITKRGQNVTFRCDPISEHNRLYWYRQTLGQGPEFLTYFQNEAQLEKSRLLSDRFSAERPKGSFSTLEIQRTEQGDSAMYLCASSHLPDREPSTDTQYFGPGTRLTVL.

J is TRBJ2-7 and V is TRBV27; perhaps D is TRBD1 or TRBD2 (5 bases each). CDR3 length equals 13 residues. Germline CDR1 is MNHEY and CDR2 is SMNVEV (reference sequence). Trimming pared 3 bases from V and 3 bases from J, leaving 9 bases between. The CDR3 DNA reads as TGTGCCAGCAGTTTGCGAGGGGACTACGAGCAGTACTTC. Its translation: CASSLRGDYEQYF.

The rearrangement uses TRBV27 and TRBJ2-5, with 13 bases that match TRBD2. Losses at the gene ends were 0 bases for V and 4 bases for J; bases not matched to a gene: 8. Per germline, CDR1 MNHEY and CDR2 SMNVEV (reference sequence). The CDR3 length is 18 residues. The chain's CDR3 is CASSLSPGLAGPRETQYF. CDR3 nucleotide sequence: TGTGCCAGCAGTTTATCACCGGGACTAGCGGGACCAAGAGAGACCCAGTACTTC.

The CDR3 bases are TGTGCCAGCAGCCAAGAACCAGGACTAGGAGCGGCCGGGGAGCTGTTTTTT. The encoded protein is CASSQEPGLGAAGELFF. J is TRBJ2-2 and V is TRBV14; 7 nucleotides line up with TRBD2. This CDR3 spans 17 amino acids. The J segment lost 6 bases and the V segment lost 0 bases, leaving 10 bases of the junction unmatched. CDR1 and CDR2 from the germline V gene are SGHDN and FVKESK.

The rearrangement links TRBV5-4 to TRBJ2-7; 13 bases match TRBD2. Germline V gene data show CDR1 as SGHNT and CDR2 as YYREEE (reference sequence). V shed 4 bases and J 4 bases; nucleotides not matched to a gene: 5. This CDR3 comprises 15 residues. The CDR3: CASSHRTSGRYEQYF. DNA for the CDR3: TGTGCCAGCAGCCACCGGACTAGCGGGAGATACGAGCAGTACTTC.

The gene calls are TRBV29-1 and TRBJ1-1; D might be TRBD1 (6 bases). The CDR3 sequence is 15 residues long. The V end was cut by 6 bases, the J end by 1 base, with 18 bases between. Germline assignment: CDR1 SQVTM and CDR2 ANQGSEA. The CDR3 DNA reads TGCAGCGTGGAGTACCCCAGGACAGCGAACACTGAAGCTTTCTTT. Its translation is CSVEYPRTANTEAFF.

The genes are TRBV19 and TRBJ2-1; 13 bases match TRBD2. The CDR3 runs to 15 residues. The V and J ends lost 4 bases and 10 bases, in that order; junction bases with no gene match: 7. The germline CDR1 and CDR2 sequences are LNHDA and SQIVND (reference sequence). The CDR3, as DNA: TGTGCCAGTAGTACAGGACTAGCGGGGGTTTACGAGCAGTTCTTC. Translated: CASSTGLAGVYEQFF.

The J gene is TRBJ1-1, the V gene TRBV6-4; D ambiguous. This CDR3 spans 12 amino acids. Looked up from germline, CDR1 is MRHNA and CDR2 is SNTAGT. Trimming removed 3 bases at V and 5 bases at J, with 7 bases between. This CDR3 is CASSDGGTEAFF. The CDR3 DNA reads TGTGCCAGCAGTGATGGAGGGACTGAAGCTTTCTTT.

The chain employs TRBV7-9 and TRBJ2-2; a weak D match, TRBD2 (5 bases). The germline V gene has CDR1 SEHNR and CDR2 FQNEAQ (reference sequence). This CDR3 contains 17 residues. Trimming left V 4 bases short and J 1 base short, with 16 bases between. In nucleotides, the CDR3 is TGTGCCAGCAGCTCCCCGGACTCCCCGTTGAACACCGGGGAGCTGTTTTTT. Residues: CASSSPDSPLNTGELFF.

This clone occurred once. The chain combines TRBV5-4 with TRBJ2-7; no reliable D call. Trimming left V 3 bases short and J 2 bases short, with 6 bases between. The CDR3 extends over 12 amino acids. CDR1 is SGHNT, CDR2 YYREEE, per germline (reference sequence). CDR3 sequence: CASSSTTYEQYF. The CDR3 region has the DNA TGTGCCAGCAGCTCAACAACCTACGAGCAGTACTTC.

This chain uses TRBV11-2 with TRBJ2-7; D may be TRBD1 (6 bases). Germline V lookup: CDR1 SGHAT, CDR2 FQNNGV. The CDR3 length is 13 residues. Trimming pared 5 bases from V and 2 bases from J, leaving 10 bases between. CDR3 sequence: CASSQGRAYEQYF. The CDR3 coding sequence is TGTGCCAGCAGCCAGGGGAGAGCCTACGAGCAGTACTTC.

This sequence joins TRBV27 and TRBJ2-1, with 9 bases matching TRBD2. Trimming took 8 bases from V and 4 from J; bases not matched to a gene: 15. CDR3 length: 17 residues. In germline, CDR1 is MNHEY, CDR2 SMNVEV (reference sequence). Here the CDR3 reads CASSELSTAGGYNEQFF. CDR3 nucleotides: TGTGCCAGCTCAGAACTTTCGACGGCGGGAGGGTACAATGAGCAGTTCTTC.

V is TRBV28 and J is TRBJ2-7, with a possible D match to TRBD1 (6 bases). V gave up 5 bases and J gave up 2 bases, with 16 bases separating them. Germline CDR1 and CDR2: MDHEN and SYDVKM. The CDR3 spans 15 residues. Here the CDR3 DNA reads TGTGCCAGCAGTCTCCCCCCGGACAGACCCTACGAGCAGTACTTC. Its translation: CASSLPPDRPYEQYF.

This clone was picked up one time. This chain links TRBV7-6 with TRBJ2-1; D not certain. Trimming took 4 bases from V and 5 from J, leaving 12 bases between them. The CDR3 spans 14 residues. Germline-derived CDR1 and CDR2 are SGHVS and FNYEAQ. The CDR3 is CASSWAVENNEQFF. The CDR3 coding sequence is TGTGCCAGCAGCTGGGCTGTGGAAAACAATGAGCAGTTCTTC.

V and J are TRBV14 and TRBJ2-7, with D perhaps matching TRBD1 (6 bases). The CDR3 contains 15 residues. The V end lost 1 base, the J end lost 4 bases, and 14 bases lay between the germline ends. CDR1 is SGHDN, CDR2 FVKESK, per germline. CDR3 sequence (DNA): TGTGCCAGCAGCCAAGTTACCAGGGGCAGGTACGAGCAGTACTTC. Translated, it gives CASSQVTRGRYEQYF.

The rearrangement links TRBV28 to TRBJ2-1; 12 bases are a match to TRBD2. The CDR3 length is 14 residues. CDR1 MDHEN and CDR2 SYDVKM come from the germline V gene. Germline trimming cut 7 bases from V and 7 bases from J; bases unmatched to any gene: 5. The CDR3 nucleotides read TGTGCCAGCAAACTAGCGGGAGGACGTAATGAGCAGTTCTTC. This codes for CASKLAGGRNEQFF. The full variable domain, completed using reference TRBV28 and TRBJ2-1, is DVKVTQSSRYLVKRTGEKVFLECVQDMDHENMFWYRQDPGLGLRLIYFSYDVKMKEKGDIPEGYSVSREKKERFSLILESASTNQTSMYLCASKLAGGRNEQFFGPGTRLTVL.

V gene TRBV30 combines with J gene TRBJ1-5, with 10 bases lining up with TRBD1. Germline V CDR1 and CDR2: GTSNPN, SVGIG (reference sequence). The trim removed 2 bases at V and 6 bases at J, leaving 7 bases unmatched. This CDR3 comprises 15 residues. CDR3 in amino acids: CAWSSGTGASQPQHF. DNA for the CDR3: TGTGCCTGGAGTTCCGGGACAGGGGCTTCTCAGCCCCAGCATTTT.

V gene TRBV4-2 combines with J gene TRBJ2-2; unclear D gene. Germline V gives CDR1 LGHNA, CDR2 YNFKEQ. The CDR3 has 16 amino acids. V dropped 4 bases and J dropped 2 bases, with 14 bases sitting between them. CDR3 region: CASSPLGQRNTGELFF. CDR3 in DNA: TGTGCCAGCAGCCCCCTTGGGCAGCGTAACACCGGGGAGCTGTTTTTT.

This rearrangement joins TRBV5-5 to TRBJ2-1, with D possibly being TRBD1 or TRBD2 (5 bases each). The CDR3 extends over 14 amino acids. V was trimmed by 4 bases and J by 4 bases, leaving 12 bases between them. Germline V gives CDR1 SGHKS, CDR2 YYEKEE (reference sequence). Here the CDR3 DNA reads TGTGCCAGCAGCGACGGGACCGCTTACAATGAGCAGTTCTTC. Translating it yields CASSDGTAYNEQFF.

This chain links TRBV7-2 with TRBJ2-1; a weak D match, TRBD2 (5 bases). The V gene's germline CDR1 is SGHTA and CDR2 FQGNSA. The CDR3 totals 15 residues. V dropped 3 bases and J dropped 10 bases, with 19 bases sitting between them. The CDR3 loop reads CASSFLASSRGEQFF. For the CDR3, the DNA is TGTGCCAGCAGCTTCCTAGCTTCCTCTAGAGGAGAGCAGTTCTTC. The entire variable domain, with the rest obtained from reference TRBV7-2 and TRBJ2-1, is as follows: GAGVSQSPSNKVTEKGKDVELRCDPISGHTALYWYRQSLGQGLEFLIYFQGNSAPDKSGLPSDRFSAERTGGSVSTLTIQRTQQEDSAVYLCASSFLASSRGEQFFGPGTRLTVL.

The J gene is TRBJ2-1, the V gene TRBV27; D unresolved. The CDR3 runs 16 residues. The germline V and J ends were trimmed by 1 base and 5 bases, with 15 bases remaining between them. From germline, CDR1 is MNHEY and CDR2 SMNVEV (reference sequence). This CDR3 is CASSLFSSQYNNEQFF. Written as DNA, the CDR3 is TGTGCCAGCAGTTTATTCTCGTCCCAGTACAACAATGAGCAGTTCTTC.

DNA of the CDR3: TGTGCCAGCAGCCCGGTACAGGGCTCCTACAATGAGCAGTTCTTC. It translates to CASSPVQGSYNEQFF. This chain connects TRBV6-5 to TRBJ2-1; D may be TRBD1 (6 bases). The germline gives CDR1 MNHEY, CDR2 SVGAGI. This CDR3 contains 15 residues. V was trimmed by 6 bases and J by 0 bases, leaving 12 bases between them.